The clone carrying this T cell receptor (beta chain) was counted a single time. CDR3 length: 15 residues. CDR1 and CDR2 from the germline V gene are SEHNR and FQNEAQ (reference sequence). Trimming cost V 5 bases and J 6 bases; bases outside gene matches: 12. This sample is drawn from a study of shared T cell receptors in the human thymus. Sequencing used immunoSEQ multiplex PCR; TCRdb keeps in-frame clones, though not all of them. Here the sample spans about 660,000 clones, 88% being singletons. The sample was also linked to a second study, of human thymus T cells. From that report: Among the donors, all were healthy Finnish infants having corrective surgery for congenital heart defects. It was from resections taken during corrective heart surgery that the thymus tissue came. Thymic repertoires of unrelated individuals were reported in related research to overlap highly.

The sequence came from a boy younger than two with a congenital heart defect. The V and J genes are TRBV7-9 and TRBJ2-7; 8 positions match TRBD2. Sequencing input: thymocytes. CDR3 in DNA: TGTGCCAGCAGCCCCCTCCGCGGGAGGAGGCGCGAGCAGTACTTC. Amino acids: CASSPLRGRRREQYF.